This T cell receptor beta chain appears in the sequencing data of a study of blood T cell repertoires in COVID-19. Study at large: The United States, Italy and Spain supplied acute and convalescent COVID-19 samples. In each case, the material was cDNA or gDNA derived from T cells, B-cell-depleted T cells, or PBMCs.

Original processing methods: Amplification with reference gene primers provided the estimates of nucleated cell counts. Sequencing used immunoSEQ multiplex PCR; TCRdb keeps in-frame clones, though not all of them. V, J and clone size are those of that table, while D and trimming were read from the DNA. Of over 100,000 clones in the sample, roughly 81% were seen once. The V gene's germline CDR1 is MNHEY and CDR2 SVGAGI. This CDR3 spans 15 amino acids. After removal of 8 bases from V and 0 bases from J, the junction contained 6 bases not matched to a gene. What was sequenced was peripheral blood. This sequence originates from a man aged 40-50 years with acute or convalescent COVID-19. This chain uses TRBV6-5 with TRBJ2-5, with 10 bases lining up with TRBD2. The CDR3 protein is CASAYSGGYQETQYF. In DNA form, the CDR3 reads TGTGCCAGCGCCTATAGCGGGGGGTACCAAGAGACCCAGTACTTC.